One and the same sample provided the 21 T cell receptor beta chains below, sequenced in a study of T cell clones after liver transplantation. Clones were read by immunoSEQ multiplex PCR, and TCRdb kept only the in-frame ones, dropping some. Of tens of thousands of clones listed, roughly 80% are singletons. Sequencing used CD4+ T cells from blood, obtained at the 22-month timepoint. Source of these receptors: a human patient who received a liver transplant. Some T cells may be supplied by the graft donor.

The chain couples TRBV7-2 to TRBJ2-2, with D possibly TRBD1 on 5 matching bases. The CDR3 covers 14 residues. Germline V gene lookup returns CDR1 SGHTA and CDR2 FQGNSA. V dropped 5 bases and J dropped 4 bases, with 11 bases sitting between them. CDR3 DNA: TGTGCCAGCAGCGCCCAGGGTTTCACCGGGGAGCTGTTTTTT. Its protein product is CASSAQGFTGELFF.

J is TRBJ2-3 and V is TRBV6-4; possible D gene TRBD2, 5 bases. CDR1 and CDR2 (germline): MRHNA, SNTAGT. There are 15 residues in the CDR3. The V gene lost 10 bases and the J gene lost 3 bases, with 20 bases spanning the gap. The CDR3 nucleotides read TGTGCCACCGCCCCCTCCGCTAGCAAAACAGATACGCAGTATTTT. Protein product: CATAPSASKTDTQYF.

The rearrangement uses TRBV28 and TRBJ2-6, with D maybe TRBD1 (6 bases). Trimming took 5 bases from V and 0 from J, leaving 11 bases between them. CDR3 length: 16 residues. The germline gives CDR1 MDHEN, CDR2 SYDVKM. The CDR3 sequence is CASSTHRDSGANVLTF. The CDR3 DNA is TGTGCCAGCAGTACCCACAGGGACTCTGGGGCCAACGTCCTGACTTTC.

The chain links TRBV7-9 to TRBJ2-3; D might be TRBD1 (5 bases). This CDR3 is 14 amino acids long. V was trimmed by 1 base and J by 2 bases, leaving 7 bases between them. The germline CDR1 and CDR2 sequences are SEHNR and FQNEAQ (reference sequence). CDR3 coding DNA: TGTGCCAGCAGCTTAGGACAGATCACAGATACGCAGTATTTT. This sequence encodes CASSLGQITDTQYF.

V gene TRBV2 combines with J gene TRBJ1-2, with 9 bases lining up with TRBD1. Looked up from germline, CDR1 is SNHLY and CDR2 is FYNNEI. The CDR3 totals 14 residues. V was clipped by 6 bases and J by 5 bases; unmatched bases: 7. In DNA form, the CDR3 reads TGTGCCAGCAGGGAACAGGGGGCGGTGTATGGCTACACCTTC. It translates to CASREQGAVYGYTF. Looking up the rest from reference TRBV2 and TRBJ1-2 gives the full variable domain: EPEVTQTPSHQVTQMGQEVILRCVPISNHLYFYWYRQILGQKVEFLVSFYNNEISEKSEIFDDQFSVERPDGSNFTLKIRSTKLEDSAMYFCASREQGAVYGYTFGSGTRLTVV.

The rearrangement uses TRBV6-6 and TRBJ2-1; D is perhaps TRBD1 (6 bases). The V gene lost 2 bases and the J gene lost 6 bases, with 11 bases spanning the gap. The CDR3 consists of 14 residues. From germline, CDR1 is MNHNY and CDR2 SVGAGI (reference sequence). The CDR3 reads CASSYGRGSNEQFF. The CDR3 nucleotides are TGTGCCAGCAGTTACGGCAGGGGTAGCAATGAGCAGTTCTTC.

This clone was seen a few times. The chain links TRBV5-1 to TRBJ2-2; no firm D call. The V and J ends lost 4 bases and 3 bases respectively, with 7 bases between them. Germline CDR1 SGHRS, CDR2 YFSETQ. The CDR3 runs 13 residues. CDR3 bases: TGCGCCAGCAGCCTCGGATACACCGGGGAGCTGTTTTTT. It translates to CASSLGYTGELFF.

The V gene is TRBV28, the J gene TRBJ2-7, with a possible D match to TRBD1 (6 bases). The CDR3 sequence is 13 residues long. Deletions cut 5 bases from V and 2 bases from J, with 10 bases between. Germline V CDR1 and CDR2: MDHEN, SYDVKM. The CDR3 DNA reads as TGTGCCAGCAGTACCCGGGACACCTACGAGCAGTACTTC. This translates into CASSTRDTYEQYF.

The chain is built from TRBV5-6 and TRBJ1-5, with TRBD1 identical over 9 bases. This CDR3 has 16 amino acids. Germline lookup yields CDR1 SGHDT and CDR2 YYEEEE. The junction had 10 bases not matched to a gene; V was cut back by 2 bases and J by 7 bases. This CDR3 reads CASSFTGGSELQPQHF. The CDR3 DNA reads as TGTGCCAGCAGCTTTACAGGGGGCTCTGAATTGCAGCCCCAGCATTTT.

Written as DNA, the CDR3 is TGTGCTAGTGGTTTTTCGGTGGTCTCCTACGAGCAGTACTTC. This gives the protein CASGFSVVSYEQYF. This chain links TRBV12-5 with TRBJ2-7; D is unresolved. This CDR3 has 14 residues. Germline V gene data show CDR1 as LGHNT and CDR2 as FRNRAP. V dropped 3 bases and J dropped 0 bases, with 9 bases sitting between them.

The chain links TRBV29-1 to TRBJ2-3, with D possibly matching TRBD2 (6 bases). Germline values: CDR1 SQVTM, CDR2 ANQGSEA. The CDR3 totals 12 residues. Trimming stripped 8 bases from V and 2 bases from J, with 11 bases between. The CDR3 DNA is TGCAGCCTGACTAGTTCCACAGATACGCAGTATTTT. Residues: CSLTSSTDTQYF.

The J gene is TRBJ1-2, the V gene TRBV7-2, with a possible D match to TRBD1 (5 bases). The V end was cut by 0 bases, the J end by 3 bases, with 5 bases between. CDR1 is SGHTA, CDR2 FQGNSA, per germline. CDR3 length equals 13 residues. CDR3 sequence reads: CASSLAGDYGYTF. In nucleotides, the CDR3 is TGTGCCAGCAGCTTAGCAGGGGACTATGGCTACACCTTC.

The rearrangement joins TRBV4-3 to TRBJ2-7; 8 bases match TRBD2. The CDR3 is made up of 15 amino acids. The germline CDR1 and CDR2 sequences are LGHNA and YSLEER. The trim removed 4 bases at V and 3 bases at J, leaving 8 bases unmatched. The CDR3 loop is CASSRGAGENYEQYF. CDR3 coding DNA: TGCGCCAGCAGCCGGGGAGCGGGAGAAAACTACGAGCAGTACTTC.

The gene calls are TRBV27 and TRBJ2-4, with D perhaps TRBD1 or TRBD2 (6 bases each). The V gene lost 0 bases and the J gene lost 6 bases, with 12 bases spanning the gap. This CDR3 is 15 amino acids long. Germline CDR1 MNHEY, CDR2 SMNVEV (reference sequence). The CDR3 coding sequence is TGTGCCAGCAGTTTATCGCGGGGCAGGGGAAACATTCAGTACTTC. Translated, it gives CASSLSRGRGNIQYF.

The V call is TRBV14, the J call TRBJ2-7; D gene ambiguous. Trimming cost V 4 bases and J 2 bases, with 15 bases left between them. The CDR3 runs to 15 residues. Germline V gives CDR1 SGHDN, CDR2 FVKESK. The CDR3 coding sequence is TGTGCCAGCAGCCTCTCCGGAGCCGGAACCTACGAGCAGTACTTC. Its protein product is CASSLSGAGTYEQYF.

V and J are TRBV19 and TRBJ1-1; 7 nucleotides match TRBD1. Germline CDR1 reads LNHDA; CDR2 reads SQIVND (reference sequence). The CDR3 has 14 amino acids. The V and J ends lost 7 bases and 1 base, in that order; junction bases with no gene match: 6. In DNA, the CDR3 is TGTGCCAGTACCCGGACAGGTTCGAACACTGAAGCTTTCTTT. Residues: CASTRTGSNTEAFF.

This clone has a handful of counts. The J gene is TRBJ2-5, the V gene TRBV6-1; 10 bases map to TRBD2. Germline CDR1 is MNHNS and CDR2 is SASEGT. After removal of 2 bases from V and 7 bases from J, the junction contained 10 bases not matched to a gene. The CDR3 contains 16 residues. This CDR3 reads CASSERPGSGGGTQYF. CDR3 nucleotide sequence: TGTGCCAGCAGTGAACGGCCAGGGAGCGGGGGGGGGACCCAGTACTTC.

V is TRBV5-6 and J is TRBJ2-7, with 8 nucleotides matching TRBD1. CDR3 length: 17 amino acids. After removal of 1 base from V and 2 bases from J, the junction contained 11 bases not matched to a gene. The germline CDR1 and CDR2 sequences are SGHDT and YYEEEE. The chain's CDR3 is CASSLSLGQGIPYEQYF. The CDR3, as DNA: TGTGCCAGCAGCTTGTCCCTAGGACAGGGAATTCCCTACGAGCAGTACTTC.

The V gene is TRBV5-4, the J gene TRBJ2-7; TRBD2 agrees at 8 bases. V lost 3 bases, J lost 4 bases, and 9 bases stayed unmatched. The germline CDR1 and CDR2 sequences are SGHNT and YYREEE (reference sequence). The CDR3 loop spans 15 amino acids. Here the CDR3 reads CASSSAQSGGYEQYF. The CDR3 DNA reads TGTGCCAGCAGCTCCGCCCAAAGCGGGGGTTACGAGCAGTACTTC.

This chain's CDR3 is CASSSGSGGNTIYF. CDR3 DNA: TGTGCCAGCAGCTCGGGCAGTGGGGGAAACACCATATATTTT. The chain employs TRBV7-6 and TRBJ1-3; no clear D. The CDR3 has 14 residues. CDR1 is SGHVS, CDR2 FNYEAQ, per germline. V was cut by 4 bases and J by 4 bases, with 11 bases left in between.

This clone is a singleton in its sample. DNA of the CDR3: TGTGCCAGCAGCTTAGTTCTGGGGGAGGCAGAAAAACTGTTTTTT. It specifies CASSLVLGEAEKLFF. The chain couples TRBV7-9 to TRBJ1-4; possibly TRBD1 for D (5 bases). The V gene's germline CDR1 is SEHNR and CDR2 FQNEAQ (reference sequence). With 1 base removed from V and 8 bases from J, the gap between germline ends came to 14 bases. The CDR3 covers 15 residues. The whole variable domain, filled in from reference TRBV7-9 and TRBJ1-4, reads DTGVSQNPRHKITKRGQNVTFRCDPISEHNRLYWYRQTLGQGPEFLTYFQNEAQLEKSRLLSDRFSAERPKGSFSTLEIQRTEQGDSAMYLCASSLVLGEAEKLFFGSGTQLSVL.